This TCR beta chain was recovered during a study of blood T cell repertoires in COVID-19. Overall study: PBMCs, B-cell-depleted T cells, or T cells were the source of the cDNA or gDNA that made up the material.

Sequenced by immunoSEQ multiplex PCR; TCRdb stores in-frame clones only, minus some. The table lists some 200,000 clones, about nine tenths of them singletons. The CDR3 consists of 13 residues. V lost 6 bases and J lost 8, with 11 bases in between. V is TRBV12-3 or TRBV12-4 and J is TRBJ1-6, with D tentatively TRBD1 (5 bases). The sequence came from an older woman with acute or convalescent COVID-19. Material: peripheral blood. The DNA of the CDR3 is TGTGCCAGCAGGCAGGTCAGGGATTCACCCCTCCACTTT. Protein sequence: CASRQVRDSPLHF.